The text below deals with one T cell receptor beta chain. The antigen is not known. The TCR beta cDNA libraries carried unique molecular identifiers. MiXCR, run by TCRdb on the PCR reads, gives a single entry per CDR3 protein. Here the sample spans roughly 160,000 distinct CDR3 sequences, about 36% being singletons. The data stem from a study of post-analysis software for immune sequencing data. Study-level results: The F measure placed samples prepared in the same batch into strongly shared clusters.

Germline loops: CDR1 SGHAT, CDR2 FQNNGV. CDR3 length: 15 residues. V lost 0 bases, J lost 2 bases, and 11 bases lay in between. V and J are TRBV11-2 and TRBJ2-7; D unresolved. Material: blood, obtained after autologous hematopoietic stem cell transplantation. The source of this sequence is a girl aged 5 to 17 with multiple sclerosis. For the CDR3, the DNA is TGTGCCAGCAGCTTAGACAGCCAACGAGCCTACGAGCAGTACTTC. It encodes CASSLDSQRAYEQYF.